The T cell receptor beta chain described here comes from a study of blood T cells in healthy people across ages. This clonotype appeared a few times. A second PCR, run for about 6 to 12 cycles, used a sample-barcoded 5' primer plus a J-beta primer mix. TCRdb recomputed calls from the 5' RACE reads with MiXCR, one row per CDR3 protein. The repertoire holds hundreds of thousands of distinct CDR3 sequences, with roughly 25% as singletons. CDR1 and CDR2 (germline): SNHLY, FYNNEI. The CDR3 is 17 residues long. The junction had 9 bases not matched to a gene; V was cut back by 5 bases and J by 0 bases. This sample was shared with a second study, whose subject was T cells of mothers and their children.

V gene TRBV2 combines with J gene TRBJ1-4, with TRBD1 matching 7 bases. The sample was blood. The TCR originated in a boy aged 5-17 years in good health. The CDR3 here is CASSTPIQGTTNEKLFF. DNA for the CDR3: TGTGCCAGCAGTACCCCTATACAGGGGACAACTAATGAAAAACTGTTTTTT. Supplemented by reference TRBV2 and TRBJ1-4, the full variable domain reads EPEVTQTPSHQVTQMGQEVILRCVPISNHLYFYWYRQILGQKVEFLVSFYNNEISEKSEIFDDQFSVERPDGSNFTLKIRSTKLEDSAMYFCASSTPIQGTTNEKLFFGSGTQLSVL.